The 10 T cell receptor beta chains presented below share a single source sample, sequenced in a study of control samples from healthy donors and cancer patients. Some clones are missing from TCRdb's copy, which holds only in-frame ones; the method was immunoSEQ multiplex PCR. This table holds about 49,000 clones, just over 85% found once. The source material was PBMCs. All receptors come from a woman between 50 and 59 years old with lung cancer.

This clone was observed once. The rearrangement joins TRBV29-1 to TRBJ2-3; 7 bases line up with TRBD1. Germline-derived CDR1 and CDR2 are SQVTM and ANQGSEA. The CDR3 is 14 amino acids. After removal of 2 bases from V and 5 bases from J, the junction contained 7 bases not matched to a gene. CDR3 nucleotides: TGCAGCGTTGAAAGCCCCCAGGGGGTAGATACGCAGTATTTT. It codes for CSVESPQGVDTQYF.

CDR3 sequence (DNA): TGTGCCAGTAGTGGCTACAGGGGGGAACGGTCCGGATATAACTATGGCTACACCTTC. This codes for CASSGYRGERSGYNYGYTF. The chain has TRBV19 and TRBJ1-2, with 8 bases aligning to TRBD1. J was trimmed by 1 base and V by 5 bases; bases with no gene match: 18. This CDR3 contains 19 residues. Germline CDR1 and CDR2: LNHDA and SQIVND (reference sequence).

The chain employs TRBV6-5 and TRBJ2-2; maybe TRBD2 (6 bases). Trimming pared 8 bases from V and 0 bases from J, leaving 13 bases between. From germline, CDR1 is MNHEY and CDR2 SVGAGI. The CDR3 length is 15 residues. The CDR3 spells CASRRGDSNTGELFF. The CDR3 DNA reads TGTGCCAGCCGTCGCGGGGACTCGAACACCGGGGAGCTGTTTTTT.

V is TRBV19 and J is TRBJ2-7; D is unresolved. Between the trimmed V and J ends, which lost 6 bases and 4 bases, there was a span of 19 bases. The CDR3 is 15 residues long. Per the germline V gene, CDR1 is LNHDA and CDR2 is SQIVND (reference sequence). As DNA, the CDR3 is TGTGCCAGTAGCACCCGGGCCACTGGGGATTACGAGCAGTACTTC. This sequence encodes CASSTRATGDYEQYF.

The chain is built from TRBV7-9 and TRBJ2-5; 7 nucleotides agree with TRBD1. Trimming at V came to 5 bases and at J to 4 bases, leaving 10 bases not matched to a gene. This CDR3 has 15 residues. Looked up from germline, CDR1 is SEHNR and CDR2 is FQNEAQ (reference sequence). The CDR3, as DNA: TGTGCCAGCAGCCCGGGACAGCCCTTCCGAGAGACCCAGTACTTC. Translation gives CASSPGQPFRETQYF.

The CDR3 protein is CASSLVPGTSSFDTQYF. In DNA form, the CDR3 reads TGTGCCAGCAGCTTAGTCCCCGGGACTAGCAGTTTTGATACGCAGTATTTT. This rearrangement joins TRBV7-8 to TRBJ2-3, with 9 bases identical to TRBD2. The CDR3 totals 17 residues. The V gene's germline CDR1 is SGHVS and CDR2 FQNEAQ. V shed 1 base, J shed 6 bases, and the junction held 11 bases outside the gene matches. Together with reference TRBV7-8 and TRBJ2-3, the CDR3 gives the full variable domain: GAGVSQSPRYKVAKRGQDVALRCDPISGHVSLFWYQQALGQGPEFLTYFQNEAQLDKSGLPSDRFFAERPEGSVSTLKIQRTQQEDSAVYLCASSLVPGTSSFDTQYFGPGTRLTVL.

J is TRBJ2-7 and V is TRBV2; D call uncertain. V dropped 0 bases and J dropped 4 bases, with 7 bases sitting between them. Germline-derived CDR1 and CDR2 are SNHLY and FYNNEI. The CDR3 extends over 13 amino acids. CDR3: CASSEAGRYEQYF. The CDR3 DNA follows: TGTGCCAGCAGTGAAGCAGGCAGGTACGAGCAGTACTTC.

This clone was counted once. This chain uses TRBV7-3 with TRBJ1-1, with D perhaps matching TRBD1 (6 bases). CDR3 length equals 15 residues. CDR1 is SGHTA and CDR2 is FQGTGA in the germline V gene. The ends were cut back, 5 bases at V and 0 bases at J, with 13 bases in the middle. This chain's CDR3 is CASSPEGGLNTEAFF. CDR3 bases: TGTGCCAGCAGCCCTGAAGGGGGTTTGAACACTGAAGCTTTCTTT.

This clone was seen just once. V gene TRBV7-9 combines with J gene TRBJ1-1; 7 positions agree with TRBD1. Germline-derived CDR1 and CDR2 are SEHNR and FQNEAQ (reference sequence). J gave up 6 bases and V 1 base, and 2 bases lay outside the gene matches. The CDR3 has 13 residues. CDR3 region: CASSLEGAAEAFF. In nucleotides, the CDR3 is TGTGCCAGCAGCTTAGAGGGGGCAGCTGAAGCTTTCTTT.

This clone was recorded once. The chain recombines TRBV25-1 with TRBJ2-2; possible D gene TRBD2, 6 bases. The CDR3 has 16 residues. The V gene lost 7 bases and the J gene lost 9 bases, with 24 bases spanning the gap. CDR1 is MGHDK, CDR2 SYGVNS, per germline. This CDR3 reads CASTQRGTLGLRELFF. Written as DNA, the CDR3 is TGTGCCAGCACCCAACGCGGGACCCTAGGCCTCAGGGAGCTGTTTTTT. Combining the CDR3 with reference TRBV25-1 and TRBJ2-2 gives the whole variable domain EADIYQTPRYLVIGTGKKITLECSQTMGHDKMYWYQQDPGMELHLIHYSYGVNSTEKGDLSSESTVSRIRTEHFPLTLESARPSHTSQYLCASTQRGTLGLRELFFGEGSRLTVL.